This T cell receptor beta chain was sequenced during a study of post-analysis software for immune sequencing data. On the study more broadly: Relapsing-remitting, secondary progressive and progressive-relapsing multiple sclerosis courses were included. Study findings and constraints: Compared with controls, patients showed significantly lower normalized Chao1 diversity. Batch-matched samples strongly co-clustered by F measure. Five or six TRBV segments, TRBV5-6, TRBV5-1 and TRBV20-1 among them, were found more frequent in patients than controls.

The germline gives CDR1 SGHTA, CDR2 FQGNSA. Trimming took off 0 bases at V and 6 bases at J, with 14 bases between the two ends. This CDR3 has 15 amino acids. Concerning this clonotype itself: Its antigen is unidentified.

The library was made from cDNA and included unique molecular identifiers. Some 500,000 cDNA molecules were obtained per 1 to 10 million input T cells. Each CDR3 protein is one row after TCRdb ran MiXCR on the PCR reads. The data show approximately 730,000 distinct CDR3 sequences, 25% to 30% seen once. The rearrangement uses TRBV7-2 and TRBJ1-2; TRBD1 is a possible D gene (5 bases). This receptor was taken from a girl under 18 with multiple sclerosis. The material sequenced was blood. The CDR3 sequence: CASSLAKATVDGYTF. The CDR3 bases are TGTGCCAGCAGCTTAGCGAAAGCGACAGTGGATGGCTACACCTTC.